A selection of T cell receptor beta chains follows, all from one sample in a study of blood T cell repertoires in COVID-19. The data were produced by immunoSEQ multiplex PCR, yet TCRdb's version contains in-frame clones alone and is incomplete. This repertoire shows about 130,000 clones, roughly nine tenths found once; its top ten account for 3.5% to 5%. The sequenced material came from peripheral blood. All receptors derive from a man aged 55 to 69 with COVID-19, enrolled during active disease. CDR3s include the opening cysteine and the closing phenylalanine or tryptophan. A D gene is named only where the DNA matches it firmly. For some rows the clone size is stated as once, few or many, or as a class when expanded; others skip it.

D	size	V	J	DNA	CDR3
TRBD2	-	TRBV27	TRBJ2-1	TGTGCCAGCAGTTCGACGACTAGCGGGAGGCTGCGAGGGACCAATGAGCAGTTCTTC	CASSSTTSGRLRGTNEQFF
-	once	TRBV20-1	TRBJ1-4	TGCAGTGCTAACTCCGGGTATGGGCTGTTTTTT	CSANSGYGLFF
-	-	TRBV7-9	TRBJ1-1	TGTGCCAGCAGCTCTGAGGACAGAGAAGCTTTCTTT	CASSSEDREAFF
-	-	TRBV27	TRBJ2-2	TGTGCCAGCAGCCCTACATCAGGCGGGGAGCTGTTTTTT	CASSPTSGGELFF
TRBD2	-	TRBV2	TRBJ2-2	TGTGCCAGCAGTGAAGGGGGCCTAGCGGGCACCGGGGAGCTGTTTTTT	CASSEGGLAGTGELFF
-	-	TRBV5-6	TRBJ1-2	TGTGCCAGCAGCTTGGGCGCCGGGGGATATGGCTACACCTTC	CASSLGAGGYGYTF
TRBD1	-	TRBV29-1	TRBJ1-1	TGCAGCGGGGGACAGGGGGCCACTGAAGCTTTCTTT	CSGGQGATEAFF
-	-	TRBV9	TRBJ1-1	TGTGCCAGCAGCGTAGCAGGGCAGGGGAACACTGAAGCTTTCTTT	CASSVAGQGNTEAFF
-	-	TRBV6-5	TRBJ1-2	TGTGCCAGCAGTTACTCACGCAGCTATGGCTACACCTTC	CASSYSRSYGYTF
TRBD1	-	TRBV28	TRBJ1-6	TGTGCCAGCAGTTTAGAAGGGACAGGGGGCGTTATACCCCTCCACTTT	CASSLEGTGGVIPLHF
-	-	TRBV2	TRBJ1-2	TGTGCCAGCACCCCAAGCAGGGGCTCTTCCTATGGCTACACCTTC	CASTPSRGSSYGYTF
TRBD1	-	TRBV2	TRBJ2-3	TGTGCCACGACAGGGATCACAGATACGCAGTATTTT	CATTGITDTQYF
TRBD1	-	TRBV19	TRBJ1-5	TGTGCCAGTAGTATCCACCGGGACAGGGGGCTTCGGCCCCAGCATTTT	CASSIHRDRGLRPQHF
TRBD2	once	TRBV27	TRBJ2-7	TGTGCCAGCAGTTCCACTAGCGGGAGGTTTTACGAGCAGTACTTC	CASSSTSGRFYEQYF
TRBD1	-	TRBV2	TRBJ1-5	TGTGCCAGCAGTGGACAGGGCCTAAATCAGCCCCAGCATTTT	CASSGQGLNQPQHF
TRBD2	-	TRBV14	TRBJ2-7	TGTGCCAGCAGTCAAAGCGCGGGAGGGCCGAACGAGCAGTACTTC	CASSQSAGGPNEQYF
-	-	TRBV5-5	TRBJ2-7	TGTGCCAGCAGCACCTCACAGGCGAAGAGCTCCTACGAGCAGTACTTC	CASSTSQAKSSYEQYF
-	-	TRBV18	TRBJ1-5	TGTGCCAGCTCACCTTCAGGGGACAATCAGCCCCAGCATTTT	CASSPSGDNQPQHF
TRBD2	-	TRBV19	TRBJ2-3	TGTGCCAGTACAAGGGACTACACAGATACGCAGTATTTT	CASTRDYTDTQYF
-	-	TRBV7-8	TRBJ1-1	TGTGCCAGCAGCTTAATCGGCTCGGGAATGAACACTGAAGCTTTCTTT	CASSLIGSGMNTEAFF
-	-	TRBV5-1	TRBJ1-6	TGCGCCAGCAGCTTGGACAGGAGTTCACCCCTCCACTTT	CASSLDRSSPLHF
-	-	TRBV4-1	TRBJ1-2	TGCGCCAGCAGCCAAGATGTTCTACAGCCCTCCTGCACCTTC	CASSQDVLQPSCTF